These 9 T cell receptor beta chains originate from one sample sequenced in a study of beta chain features in type 1 diabetes. Whole-study findings and limits: TCRB CDR3s were moderately but significantly shorter in Type 1 diabetes patients in all four CD4+ subsets.

The entirety of the isolated RNA underwent reverse transcription, so expressed TCRB transcripts were sequenced. TCRdb's copy holds only in-frame clones and misses some; the assay was immunoSEQ multiplex PCR. This sample carries roughly 250,000 clones, 20% of them seen once, and the ten largest clones take 0.028%. These receptors lack a known antigen. Sequencing was performed on naive CD4+ T cells from blood. The receptors shown here come from a middle-aged woman with type 1 diabetes.

The genes are TRBV15 and TRBJ1-5; TRBD1 is a possible D gene (5 bases). Germline-derived CDR1 and CDR2 are LNHNV and YYDKDF (reference sequence). The CDR3 sequence is 16 residues long. The V end was cut by 3 bases, the J end by 6 bases, with 18 bases between. The CDR3, as DNA: TGTGCCACCAGCAGTTCCTTGGGACTGTCGGTTCAGCCCCAGCATTTT. It encodes CATSSSLGLSVQPQHF.

This clone was counted only a few times. The rearrangement links TRBV29-1 to TRBJ2-6; 9 bases agree with TRBD1. J lost 2 bases, V lost 5 bases, and 4 bases had no gene match. The CDR3 is 15 amino acids. Germline values: CDR1 SQVTM, CDR2 ANQGSEA. The CDR3 DNA sequence: TGCAGCGTTTTAACAGGGGGCGCTGGGGCCAACGTCCTGACTTTC. Its protein is CSVLTGGAGANVLTF.

V usage is TRBV6-5 and J usage is TRBJ2-7, with D possibly matching TRBD2 (6 bases). The V end was cut by 5 bases, the J end by 6 bases, with 20 bases between. Germline V gives CDR1 MNHEY, CDR2 SVGAGI. This CDR3 has 15 amino acids. DNA of the CDR3: TGTGCCAGCAGTCCACCGGGACTTCGGAATCCCGAGCAGTACTTC. Translation: CASSPPGLRNPEQYF.

This clone was recorded only once. The chain has TRBV4-3 and TRBJ1-2; no firm D call. Germline loops: CDR1 LGHNA, CDR2 YSLEER. The V gene lost 0 bases and the J gene lost 8 bases, with 4 bases spanning the gap. The CDR3 has 11 amino acids. The CDR3 bases are TGCGCCAGCAGCCAAGATTCGGGCTACACCTTC. Its protein product is CASSQDSGYTF.

The chain uses TRBV7-2 and TRBJ1-2; D unresolved. CDR3 size: 14 residues. The germline V gene has CDR1 SGHTA and CDR2 FQGNSA. V lost 2 bases and J 5 bases, leaving 12 bases between the germline ends. The CDR3 region has the DNA TGTGCCAGCAGCTTACAGGCGACCAGTTATGGCTACACCTTC. Translation gives CASSLQATSYGYTF.

The V and J genes are TRBV7-2 and TRBJ2-3; D unresolved. The CDR3 extends over 13 amino acids. Germline V gene sequence: CDR1 SGHTA, CDR2 FQGNSA. Trimming removed 3 bases from V and 0 bases from J, with 4 bases in between. CDR3 in amino acids: CASSLESTDTQYF. Here the CDR3 DNA reads TGTGCCAGCAGCTTGGAGAGCACAGATACGCAGTATTTT. Full variable domain (rest looked up from reference TRBV7-2 and TRBJ2-3): GAGVSQSPSNKVTEKGKDVELRCDPISGHTALYWYRQSLGQGLEFLIYFQGNSAPDKSGLPSDRFSAERTGGSVSTLTIQRTQQEDSAVYLCASSLESTDTQYFGPGTRLTVL.

The chain combines TRBV25-1 with TRBJ2-7; 7 bases align to TRBD1. The CDR3 loop spans 15 amino acids. Germline V CDR1 and CDR2: MGHDK, SYGVNS. Trimming cost V 2 bases and J 1 base; bases outside gene matches: 5. CDR3 region: CASSELGTASYEQYF. The CDR3 DNA reads TGTGCCAGCAGTGAACTCGGGACAGCGTCCTACGAGCAGTACTTC.

V usage is TRBV2 and J usage is TRBJ2-7; a weak D match, TRBD1 (6 bases). This CDR3 has 13 residues. Germline CDR1 SNHLY, CDR2 FYNNEI. Between the trimmed V and J ends, which lost 4 bases and 2 bases, there was a span of 9 bases. CDR3 sequence (DNA): TGTGCCAGCAGTGGACAGGTACCCTACGAGCAGTACTTC. Its protein product is CASSGQVPYEQYF.

The chain recombines TRBV2 with TRBJ2-3; D gene uncertain. The CDR3 has 14 amino acids. Germline V gives CDR1 SNHLY, CDR2 FYNNEI. V lost 6 bases, J lost 0 bases, and 10 bases lay in between. CDR3: CASSKLTSTDTQYF. The CDR3 nucleotides read TGTGCCAGCAGCAAACTTACTAGCACAGATACGCAGTATTTT.